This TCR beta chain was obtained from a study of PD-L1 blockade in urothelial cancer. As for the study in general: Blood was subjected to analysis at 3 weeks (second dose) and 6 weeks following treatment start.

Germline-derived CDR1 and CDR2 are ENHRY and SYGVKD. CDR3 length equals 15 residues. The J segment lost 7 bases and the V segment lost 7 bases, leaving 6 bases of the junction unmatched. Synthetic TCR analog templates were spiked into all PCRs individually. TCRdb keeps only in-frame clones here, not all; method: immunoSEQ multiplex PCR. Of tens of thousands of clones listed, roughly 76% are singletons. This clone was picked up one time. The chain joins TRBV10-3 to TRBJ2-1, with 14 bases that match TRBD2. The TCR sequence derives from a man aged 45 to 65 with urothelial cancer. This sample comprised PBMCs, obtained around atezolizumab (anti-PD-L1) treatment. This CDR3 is CAIKPGLAGENEQFF. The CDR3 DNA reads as TGTGCCATCAAGCCGGGACTAGCGGGAGAGAATGAGCAGTTCTTC.